This paragraph reports one T cell receptor (beta chain). The antigen is unknown. The data stem from a study of T cell responses to AZD1222 COVID-19 vaccine. Data came from immunoSEQ multiplex PCR; TCRdb stores just in-frame clones and leaves some out. The sample records over 85,000 clones, roughly 90% being singletons. Germline CDR1 and CDR2: KGHSH and LQKENI. Trimming pared 0 bases from V and 1 base from J, leaving 9 bases between. CDR3 length equals 15 residues. Overall study findings and caveats: Only five or six AZD1222 recipients were seropositive at baseline.

This clonotype originated in an adult who received the AZD1222 COVID-19 vaccine. The V call is TRBV18, the J call TRBJ2-5; a possible D gene is TRBD1 (6 bases). Sequences were derived from peripheral blood, sampled 28 days after the second AZD1222 dose. The CDR3 protein is CASSPPTGLQETQYF. CDR3 DNA sequence: TGTGCCAGCTCACCACCGACAGGCCTCCAAGAGACCCAGTACTTC.